The 7 T cell receptor beta chains listed next were all sequenced from one sample in a study of blood T cell repertoires in COVID-19. Generated by immunoSEQ multiplex PCR, the TCRdb table keeps only in-frame clones and is missing some. The data show a few hundred thousand clones, about 82% seen once. Sequences were obtained from peripheral blood. These receptor sequences come from a human donor in a cohort sampled during active COVID-19.

This chain joins TRBV4-2 and TRBJ1-2; TRBD1 matches at 8 bases. CDR3 size: 18 residues. V trimming: 3 bases; J trimming: 4 bases; junction bases outside the gene matches: 16. Looked up from germline, CDR1 is LGHNA and CDR2 is YNFKEQ. The CDR3 reads CASSHDPQGAYSSYGYTF. CDR3 coding DNA: TGTGCCAGCAGCCACGACCCCCAGGGGGCCTACTCTAGCTATGGCTACACCTTC.

J is TRBJ2-2 and V is TRBV9; D not certain. Trimming took 3 bases from V and 8 from J, leaving 8 bases between them. The V gene's germline CDR1 is SGDLS and CDR2 YYNGEE. This CDR3 contains 12 residues. CDR3 amino acids: CASSDFRGELFF. Written as DNA, the CDR3 is TGTGCCAGCAGCGACTTCAGGGGGGAGCTGTTTTTT. The full variable domain, in which reference TRBV9 and TRBJ2-2 provide the parts outside the CDR3, is DSGVTQTPKHLITATGQRVTLRCSPRSGDLSVYWYQQSLDQGLQFLIQYYNGEERAKGNILERFSAQQFPDLHSELNLSSLELGDSALYFCASSDFRGELFFGEGSRLTVL.

This clone came up a few times. The CDR3 DNA is TGCGCCAGCGGGGGCGACAGGGGGGCGAACACCGGGGAGCTGTTTTTT. Translating gives CASGGDRGANTGELFF. V and J are TRBV4-1 and TRBJ2-2; 9 nucleotides line up with TRBD1. The CDR3 loop spans 16 amino acids. Trimming removed 8 bases from V and 0 bases from J; junction bases left unmatched: 7. Germline CDR1 MGHRA, CDR2 YSYEKL.

V and J are TRBV5-1 and TRBJ2-7; no clear D gene. This CDR3 has 13 amino acids. Trimming cost V 1 base and J 4 bases, with 9 bases left between them. Germline V gene data show CDR1 as SGHRS and CDR2 as YFSETQ. In DNA, the CDR3 is TGCGCCAGCAGCTTGCGCGCGGAATACGAGCAGTACTTC. This encodes CASSLRAEYEQYF.

The CDR3: CASSLAAAGGDTQYF. In nucleotides, the CDR3 is TGTGCCAGCAGCTTAGCGGCAGCGGGTGGCGATACGCAGTATTTT. The chain combines TRBV7-3 with TRBJ2-3, with D perhaps matching TRBD2 (6 bases). Germline CDR1 reads SGHTA; CDR2 reads FQGTGA. This CDR3 has 15 residues. V lost 2 bases and J 6 bases, leaving 15 bases between the germline ends.

The chain employs TRBV10-3 and TRBJ2-7, with 10 bases aligning to TRBD2. The CDR3 consists of 12 residues. V trimming: 10 bases; J trimming: 0 bases; junction bases outside the gene matches: 0. Germline V CDR1 and CDR2: ENHRY, SYGVKD. CDR3 in DNA: TGTGCCACTAGCGGGAGCTCCTACGAGCAGTACTTC. Residues: CATSGSSYEQYF.

This chain connects TRBV2 to TRBJ1-5, with 8 nucleotides matching TRBD1. With 7 bases clipped from V and 0 bases from J, the junction kept 5 bases outside the gene matches. This CDR3 comprises 15 residues. CDR1 is SNHLY and CDR2 is FYNNEI in the germline V gene. CDR3 nucleotides: TGTGCCAGCACAGGGGGCGAATATAGCAATCAGCCCCAGCATTTT. It translates to CASTGGEYSNQPQHF.